This TCR beta chain derives from a study of blood T cells in healthy people across ages. Whole-study findings and limits: A roughly linear age-dependent decrease characterized TCR beta diversity per million T cells.

V was shortened by 4 bases and J by 4 bases, with 13 bases between the two germline ends. Germline V lookup: CDR1 SGHVS, CDR2 FQNEAQ. CDR3 size: 14 residues. This clonotype was picked up a small number of times. Its specificity is unknown. A second about 6 to 12 cycle PCR used barcoded and J-beta primers. MiXCR was run by TCRdb on the 5' RACE reads, yielding one entry per CDR3 protein. The sample consists of about 800,000 distinct CDR3 sequences, about 25% of them appearing once. This sample also appeared in a second study, on T cells of mothers and their children.

This receptor was identified in a boy aged 5-17 years in good health. The chain links TRBV7-8 to TRBJ1-1, with D tentatively TRBD1 (6 bases). Material: blood. In nucleotides, the CDR3 is TGTGCCAGCAGCTCCATACAGGGAGGCACTGAAGCTTTCTTT. It encodes CASSSIQGGTEAFF.